Listed below are T cell receptor beta chains from one sample, sequenced in a study of PD-1 blockade in classical Hodgkin lymphoma. The assay was immunoSEQ multiplex PCR, and TCRdb's table has in-frame clones only and misses some. The repertoire has roughly 15,000 clones, roughly 86% of them found once; the top ten carry approximately 24%. Sequencing was performed on peripheral blood mononuclear cells (PBMCs), taken at baseline. All receptors derive from a human donor with classical Hodgkin lymphoma. The CDR3 runs from the conserved cysteine through the conserved F or W. Each record gives: clone size, V gene, D gene, CDR3 length, J gene, CDR3 DNA, CDR3 protein. The D gene is left open where the match is weak. A clone size is listed for some rows: how often the clone was seen (once, few, many), or a class if it is expanded.

clone size: few
V gene: TRBV7-3
D gene: NA
CDR3 length: 15
J gene: TRBJ1-2
CDR3 DNA: TGTGCCAGCAGCCTATCGGGCGGGCAGGGCTATGGCTACACCTTC
CDR3 protein: CASSLSGGQGYGYTF

clone size: NA
V gene: TRBV18
D gene: NA
CDR3 length: 13
J gene: TRBJ1-1
CDR3 DNA: TGTGCCAGCTCACCACGTAGCGACACTGAAGCTTTCTTT
CDR3 protein: CASSPRSDTEAFF

clone size: NA
V gene: TRBV10-3
D gene: TRBD2
CDR3 length: 16
J gene: TRBJ2-7
CDR3 DNA: TGTGCCATCAGTGACCTGACGGGGGGTTCCTCCTACGAGCAGTACTTC
CDR3 protein: CAISDLTGGSSYEQYF

clone size: medium-sized
V gene: TRBV7-2
D gene: TRBD2
CDR3 length: 15
J gene: TRBJ2-1
CDR3 DNA: TGTGCCAGCAGCCCGGGACTAGCGGGGAACAATGAGCAGTTCTTC
CDR3 protein: CASSPGLAGNNEQFF

clone size: NA
V gene: TRBV1
D gene: NA
CDR3 length: 18
J gene: TRBJ2-5
CDR3 DNA: TGCACCAGCAGCCAACTATGTGTTCTAGCGGGATGGAGGGAGACCCAGTACTTC
CDR3 protein: CTSSQLCVLAGWRETQYF

clone size: NA
V gene: TRBV4-1
D gene: TRBD1
CDR3 length: 16
J gene: TRBJ2-2
CDR3 DNA: TGCGCCAGCAGCCCTCGAGGGACAGGGAACACCGGGGAGCTGTTTTTT
CDR3 protein: CASSPRGTGNTGELFF

clone size: NA
V gene: TRBV2
D gene: NA
CDR3 length: 15
J gene: TRBJ1-2
CDR3 DNA: TGTGCCAGCAGTGCGACGGGCTGGAGGAACTATGGCTACACCTTC
CDR3 protein: CASSATGWRNYGYTF

clone size: once
V gene: TRBV5-5
D gene: TRBD2
CDR3 length: 14
J gene: TRBJ2-5
CDR3 DNA: TGTGCCAGCAATAAAGCGGGGGCCCAAGAGACCCAGTACTTC
CDR3 protein: CASNKAGAQETQYF

clone size: NA
V gene: TRBV7-6
D gene: NA
CDR3 length: 13
J gene: TRBJ2-2
CDR3 DNA: TGTGCCAGCAGCTTAAAACCGGCCGGGGAGCTGTTTTTT
CDR3 protein: CASSLKPAGELFF

clone size: NA
V gene: TRBV6-6
D gene: NA
CDR3 length: 15
J gene: TRBJ2-2
CDR3 DNA: TGTGCCAGCAGCCCTGCGGGTTCTCACACCGGGGAGCTGTTTTTT
CDR3 protein: CASSPAGSHTGELFF